The next 28 T cell receptor beta chains were all read from a single sample in a study of PD-1 blockade in classical Hodgkin lymphoma. With no exception, relapse followed autologous stem cell transplantation in all patients, and brentuximab vedotin exposure varied. TCRdb keeps only in-frame clones here, not all; method: immunoSEQ multiplex PCR. The sample lists 30,000 to 45,000 clones, just over 85% occurring once. Material: peripheral blood mononuclear cells (PBMCs), obtained before the second cycle of nivolumab. These receptors were taken from a human donor with classical Hodgkin lymphoma.

The genes are TRBV5-4 and TRBJ2-1; D possibly uses TRBD1 or TRBD2 (5 bases each). Germline-derived CDR1 and CDR2 are SGHNT and YYREEE (reference sequence). V lost 0 bases, J lost 12 bases, and 7 bases lay in between. There are 11 residues in the CDR3. CDR3 coding DNA: TGTGCCAGCAGCTTGGATGGGGGGCAGTTCTTC. Translating gives CASSLDGGQFF.

This chain links TRBV6-6 with TRBJ2-2, with no clear D. This CDR3 is built from 14 residues. Trimming removed 3 bases from V and 3 bases from J, with 8 bases in between. Per the germline V gene, CDR1 is MNHNY and CDR2 is SVGAGI (reference sequence). CDR3 nucleotides: TGTGCCAGCAGTTATCAACGAGACACCGGGGAGCTGTTTTTT. Translating it yields CASSYQRDTGELFF.

The genes are TRBV7-9 and TRBJ1-4; D unclear. The CDR3 has 14 amino acids. Trimming shortened V by 8 bases and J by 0 bases, and 10 bases separated the two germline ends. Germline V gene lookup returns CDR1 SEHNR and CDR2 FQNEAQ (reference sequence). CDR3 in amino acids: CASCRAATNEKLFF. The CDR3, as DNA: TGTGCCAGCTGTCGGGCCGCAACTAATGAAAAACTGTTTTTT.

Only one count was recorded for this clone. The chain links TRBV7-2 to TRBJ2-1; D call uncertain. There are 15 residues in the CDR3. Per the germline V gene, CDR1 is SGHTA and CDR2 is FQGNSA. Between the trimmed V and J ends, which lost 1 base and 0 bases, there was a span of 7 bases. CDR3 bases: TGTGCCAGCAGCTTAGGTCCGAGCTCCTACAATGAGCAGTTCTTC. Its translation: CASSLGPSSYNEQFF.

The chain carries TRBV28 and TRBJ1-4; no firm D call. This CDR3 region has 14 residues. CDR1 MDHEN and CDR2 SYDVKM come from the germline V gene. The germline V and J ends were trimmed by 3 bases and 7 bases, with 12 bases remaining between them. The CDR3 sequence: CASSFKEWGEKLFF. The CDR3 bases are TGTGCCAGCAGTTTTAAAGAATGGGGTGAAAAACTGTTTTTT.

Remarks on this clone: In the same sample, other DNA sequences code for this CDR3. The CDR3 DNA reads as TGCGCCAGCACCCCCGGGACAGGGGGGTTTTTATCTAATGAAAAACTGTTTTTT. Amino acid sequence: CASTPGTGGFLSNEKLFF. The chain has TRBV5-1 and TRBJ1-4; 11 positions agree with TRBD1. V shed 6 bases and J 3 bases; nucleotides not matched to a gene: 13. This CDR3 region has 18 residues. Germline V gene lookup returns CDR1 SGHRS and CDR2 YFSETQ.

The chain joins TRBV16 to TRBJ2-2; D unclear. V shed 2 bases and J shed 1 base, with 11 bases lying between them. CDR3 size: 16 residues. CDR1 is KGHSY, CDR2 FQNENV, per germline. CDR3 coding DNA: TGTGCCAGCAGCCAAGTTAGCCCTCAGAACACCGGGGAGCTGTTTTTT. Amino acid sequence: CASSQVSPQNTGELFF.

This chain links TRBV10-3 with TRBJ1-5, with TRBD1 as a possible D gene (6 bases). The germline CDR1 and CDR2 sequences are ENHRY and SYGVKD. V was shortened by 3 bases and J by 9 bases, with 18 bases between the two germline ends. This CDR3 spans 15 amino acids. This chain's CDR3 is CAISEGGGRVGPQHF. CDR3 DNA: TGTGCCATCAGTGAAGGAGGGGGGAGGGTCGGGCCCCAGCATTTT.

The chain employs TRBV10-2 and TRBJ1-1, with D unresolved. Deletions cut 6 bases from V and 6 bases from J, with 11 bases between. Per the germline V gene, CDR1 is WSHSY and CDR2 is SAAADI. The CDR3 loop spans 12 amino acids. The chain's CDR3 is CASSARGAEAFF. CDR3 DNA: TGCGCCAGCAGCGCCCGTGGTGCTGAAGCTTTCTTT.

Concerning this clone: Its ends do not fully match the called genes, so a read error is possible. The genes are TRBV2 and TRBJ2-7; 11 nucleotides line up with TRBD1. CDR1 SNHLY and CDR2 FYNNEI come from the germline V gene. The CDR3 runs to 16 residues. CDR3 DNA: TGTGCCAGCAGGGAAGGGACAGGGGGTAGGATCTACGAGCAGTACTTC. Translated: CASREGTGGRIYEQYF.

The chain employs TRBV27 and TRBJ2-1; 9 bases map to TRBD1. The CDR3 has 14 residues. V shed 4 bases, J shed 8 bases, and the junction held 6 bases outside the gene matches. CDR1 MNHEY and CDR2 SMNVEV come from the germline V gene (reference sequence). The CDR3 loop is CASSSYRGRDEQFF. The CDR3 DNA is TGTGCCAGCAGTTCCTACAGGGGGCGAGATGAGCAGTTCTTC.

V gene TRBV19 combines with J gene TRBJ2-7; D perhaps matches TRBD1 (6 bases). V was cut by 2 bases and J by 4 bases, with 9 bases left in between. This CDR3 has 13 amino acids. The V gene's germline CDR1 is LNHDA and CDR2 SQIVND (reference sequence). In nucleotides, the CDR3 is TGTGCCAGTAGTATAACAGGGAATTACGAGCAGTACTTC. Protein product: CASSITGNYEQYF.

This clone has a handful of counts. The chain couples TRBV18 to TRBJ1-5; D gene uncertain. The CDR3 sequence is 12 residues long. The V end lost 3 bases, the J end lost 4 bases, and 4 bases lay between the germline ends. The V gene's germline CDR1 is KGHSH and CDR2 LQKENI. The CDR3 loop reads CASSPRNQPQHF. CDR3 nucleotide sequence: TGTGCCAGCTCACCCAGAAATCAGCCCCAGCATTTT.

This sequence joins TRBV18 and TRBJ2-7; 15 bases are shared with TRBD2. From germline, CDR1 is KGHSH and CDR2 LQKENI. The junction had 6 bases not matched to a gene; V was cut back by 0 bases and J by 3 bases. This CDR3 has 18 amino acids. The DNA of the CDR3 is TGTGCCAGCTCACCACCGGGACTAGCGGGAGGAATTGGCTACGAGCAGTACTTC. Translated: CASSPPGLAGGIGYEQYF.

The rearrangement links TRBV2 to TRBJ1-5, with D hard to call. The CDR3 loop spans 14 amino acids. Germline V lookup: CDR1 SNHLY, CDR2 FYNNEI. Trimming cost V 6 bases and J 0 bases, with 9 bases left between them. The chain's CDR3 is CASRTGPSNQPQHF. The CDR3 bases are TGTGCCAGCAGGACCGGGCCTAGCAATCAGCCCCAGCATTTT. Drawing the rest from reference TRBV2 and TRBJ1-5, the complete variable domain is EPEVTQTPSHQVTQMGQEVILRCVPISNHLYFYWYRQILGQKVEFLVSFYNNEISEKSEIFDDQFSVERPDGSNFTLKIRSTKLEDSAMYFCASRTGPSNQPQHFGDGTRLSIL.

A single count supports this clone. CDR3 coding DNA: TGCGCCAGCAGCTTGGAGTCTAGCGGAGCAGATACGCAGTATTTT. The encoded protein is CASSLESSGADTQYF. This chain connects TRBV5-1 to TRBJ2-3; TRBD2 aligns across 7 bases. This CDR3 has 15 amino acids. The germline CDR1 and CDR2 sequences are SGHRS and YFSETQ. Trimming removed 0 bases from V and 4 bases from J; junction bases left unmatched: 5.

This clone occurred a few times. V gene TRBV27 combines with J gene TRBJ1-4, with TRBD1 as a possible D gene (6 bases). CDR3 length equals 14 residues. Germline V gives CDR1 MNHEY, CDR2 SMNVEV (reference sequence). Between the trimmed V and J ends, which lost 3 bases and 8 bases, there was a span of 13 bases. CDR3 sequence: CASSFSGAEEKLFF. The CDR3 region has the DNA TGTGCCAGCAGTTTTTCGGGGGCGGAAGAAAAACTGTTTTTT.

The chain carries TRBV12-5 and TRBJ1-5; a weak D match, TRBD1 (5 bases). From germline, CDR1 is LGHNT and CDR2 FRNRAP. This CDR3 is built from 18 residues. The germline V and J ends were trimmed by 0 bases and 2 bases, with 17 bases remaining between them. The CDR3 sequence: CASGLVRRRDGRNQPQHF. CDR3 coding DNA: TGTGCTAGTGGTTTGGTACGGCGGCGGGACGGACGCAATCAGCCCCAGCATTTT.

The chain is built from TRBV7-3 and TRBJ2-1; 10 nucleotides agree with TRBD1. Germline lookup yields CDR1 SGHTA and CDR2 FQGTGA. The CDR3 covers 15 residues. The ends lost 5 bases at V and 5 bases at J; junction bases unmatched: 6. CDR3 nucleotide sequence: TGTGCCAGCAGCCTGGACAGGGGGACTCACAATGAGCAGTTCTTC. It is translated as CASSLDRGTHNEQFF.

The chain joins TRBV28 to TRBJ2-1; TRBD1 is a possible D gene (6 bases). CDR1 and CDR2 from the germline V gene are MDHEN and SYDVKM. The CDR3 spans 14 residues. V was trimmed by 2 bases and J by 3 bases, leaving 8 bases between them. The CDR3 nucleotides are TGTGCCAGCAGTTTACGGACAGTCTACAATGAGCAGTTCTTC. The encoded protein is CASSLRTVYNEQFF. The variable domain in full, completed from reference TRBV28 and TRBJ2-1, reads DVKVTQSSRYLVKRTGEKVFLECVQDMDHENMFWYRQDPGLGLRLIYFSYDVKMKEKGDIPEGYSVSREKKERFSLILESASTNQTSMYLCASSLRTVYNEQFFGPGTRLTVL.

The V call is TRBV7-3, the J call TRBJ2-1, with TRBD1 as a possible D gene (6 bases). Germline V gene lookup returns CDR1 SGHTA and CDR2 FQGTGA. The CDR3 covers 15 residues. Between the trimmed V and J ends, which lost 3 bases and 2 bases, there was a span of 11 bases. This chain's CDR3 is CASSFSRGPYNEQFF. In DNA form, the CDR3 reads TGTGCCAGCAGCTTCTCCAGGGGCCCCTACAATGAGCAGTTCTTC. Based on the CDR3 plus reference TRBV7-3 and TRBJ2-1, the full variable domain is GAGVSQTPSNKVTEKGKYVELRCDPISGHTALYWYRQSLGQGPEFLIYFQGTGAADDSGLPNDRFFAVRPEGSVSTLKIQRTERGDSAVYLCASSFSRGPYNEQFFGPGTRLTVL.

The rearrangement uses TRBV10-3 and TRBJ1-1, with a tentative D call TRBD1 (6 bases). Germline V gene lookup returns CDR1 ENHRY and CDR2 SYGVKD. CDR3 length: 13 amino acids. The V and J ends lost 6 bases and 2 bases respectively, with 10 bases between them. CDR3 in amino acids: CAISRDTNTEAFF. In DNA, the CDR3 is TGTGCCATCAGCCGGGACACAAACACTGAAGCTTTCTTT.

The rearrangement joins TRBV2 to TRBJ2-1, with 12 positions matching TRBD2. Germline V gives CDR1 SNHLY, CDR2 FYNNEI. The CDR3 length is 14 residues. V lost 9 bases, J lost 12 bases, and 12 bases stayed unmatched. DNA for the CDR3: TGTGCCAGTCTGGGGGGACTAGCGGGCGTTTTGCAGTTCTTC. Amino acid sequence: CASLGGLAGVLQFF.

DNA of the CDR3: TGTGCCAGCAGTTTAGGGCGTATCTACGAGCAGTACTTC. This encodes CASSLGRIYEQYF. The chain uses TRBV28 and TRBJ2-7; D is ambiguous. Germline lookup yields CDR1 MDHEN and CDR2 SYDVKM. The CDR3 runs 13 residues. With 2 bases removed from V and 3 bases from J, the gap between germline ends came to 8 bases.

The chain is built from TRBV5-1 and TRBJ1-3; D remains ambiguous. This CDR3 comprises 14 residues. Per germline, CDR1 SGHRS and CDR2 YFSETQ. The V end was cut by 4 bases, the J end by 8 bases, with 16 bases between. The CDR3 DNA is TGCGCCAGCAGCACACAGTCCTCATCAGACACCATATATTTT. Its protein product is CASSTQSSSDTIYF.

The rearrangement links TRBV6-5 to TRBJ1-4; D not certain. CDR1 MNHEY and CDR2 SVGAGI come from the germline V gene. Trimming left V 0 bases short and J 4 bases short, with 9 bases between. This CDR3 contains 15 residues. CDR3 in DNA: TGTGCCAGCAGTTACTCGAGGGCGGGTAATGAAAAACTGTTTTTT. It encodes CASSYSRAGNEKLFF.

The chain links TRBV7-9 to TRBJ2-5; the match to TRBD2 covers 14 bases. The CDR3 consists of 16 residues. V dropped 8 bases and J dropped 0; count of bases not matched to a gene: 5. Germline V gene data show CDR1 as SEHNR and CDR2 as FQNEAQ (reference sequence). DNA of the CDR3: TGTGCCAGCGGGACTAGCGGGAGCCCGTACCAAGAGACCCAGTACTTC. It codes for CASGTSGSPYQETQYF.

This chain connects TRBV5-1 to TRBJ2-3, with 10 nucleotides matching TRBD2. The CDR3 runs to 16 residues. The junction had 4 bases not matched to a gene; V was cut back by 2 bases and J by 1 base. Germline assignment: CDR1 SGHRS and CDR2 YFSETQ. CDR3: CASSFGLAAGTDTQYF. In DNA, the CDR3 is TGCGCCAGCAGCTTCGGACTAGCGGCGGGCACAGATACGCAGTATTTT.